Following are 24 T cell receptor beta chains from one sample sequenced in a study of regulatory T cells in long-lasting Graves disease. The TCR beta library used iRepertoire HTBI primers with Arm-PCR amplification of CDR3. One entry per CDR3 protein, called by TCRdb with MiXCR from the multiplex PCR reads. The table shows roughly 470,000 distinct CDR3 sequences, with less than 25% occurring only once. This sample's time point: persistent/refractory GD, antithyroid drugs over 5 years with positive TRAb. Scientists built the TCR library using RNA that was extracted from PBMCs. Specimen: peripheral blood mononuclear cells (PBMCs), collected when the disease was refractory, from a patient treated with antithyroid drugs. The receptors shown here come from a female donor with Graves disease.

This clonotype was found many times. This sequence joins TRBV27 and TRBJ2-2, with a tentative D call TRBD2 (6 bases). Germline loops: CDR1 MNHEY, CDR2 SMNVEV (reference sequence). V lost 7 bases to trimming and J lost 1 base, with 13 bases between them. The CDR3 runs 15 residues. The CDR3: CASTEEGWNTGELFF. DNA for the CDR3: TGTGCCAGCACCGAGGAGGGGTGGAACACCGGGGAGCTGTTTTTT.

This clonotype was picked up a small number of times. This rearrangement joins TRBV30 to TRBJ2-7; unclear D gene. The ends were cut back, 6 bases at V and 5 bases at J, with 14 bases in the middle. Germline lookup yields CDR1 GTSNPN and CDR2 SVGIG (reference sequence). The CDR3 loop spans 12 amino acids. CDR3 amino acids: CACSNTLDEQYF. CDR3 DNA sequence: TGTGCCTGTTCGAATACCCTCGACGAGCAGTACTTC.

This chain joins TRBV5-1 and TRBJ1-1; D gene ambiguous. The V end lost 0 bases, the J end lost 2 bases, and 11 bases lay between the germline ends. Germline V gene lookup returns CDR1 SGHRS and CDR2 YFSETQ. The CDR3 runs to 15 residues. CDR3 DNA: TGCGCCAGCAGCTTGGAAGAGGGCGCAAACACTGAAGCTTTCTTT. Protein: CASSLEEGANTEAFF.

The J gene is TRBJ2-5, the V gene TRBV11-2, with 11 bases matching TRBD2. The J call is uncertain, as TRBJ2-3 better fits the DNA end. CDR1 is SGHAT, CDR2 FQNNGV, per germline. The CDR3 totals 15 residues. CDR3 region: CASSSLGLAVDTQYF. CDR3 nucleotides: TGTGCCAGCAGCTCGCTGGGACTAGCGGTGGATACGCAGTATTTT.

The sample holds many counts of this clonotype. The chain links TRBV28 to TRBJ2-2; possible D gene TRBD1, 5 bases. This CDR3 is 16 amino acids long. Trimming removed 7 bases from V and 5 bases from J, with 20 bases in between. In germline, CDR1 is MDHEN, CDR2 SYDVKM. CDR3 protein: CASTSVAGSLTGELFF. In DNA, the CDR3 is TGTGCCAGCACGTCGGTGGCAGGGTCTTTAACCGGGGAGCTGTTTTTT.

This rearrangement joins TRBV7-2 to TRBJ1-2, with D possibly being TRBD1 (6 bases). This CDR3 is 14 amino acids long. Trimming cost V 0 bases and J 7 bases, with 12 bases left between them. The V gene's germline CDR1 is SGHTA and CDR2 FQGNSA. The CDR3 loop reads CASSLAQGGGGYTF. Written as DNA, the CDR3 is TGTGCCAGCAGCTTAGCACAGGGAGGAGGTGGCTACACCTTC.

Ten or more counts support this clonotype. V usage is TRBV3-1 and J usage is TRBJ2-5, with 10 bases aligning to TRBD1. Germline values: CDR1 LGHDT, CDR2 YNNKEL (reference sequence). The CDR3 covers 16 residues. Trimming cost V 2 bases and J 0 bases; bases outside gene matches: 3. The DNA of the CDR3 is TGTGCCAGCAGCCAACCCGGGACAGGGGACCAAGAGACCCAGTACTTC. Translation: CASSQPGTGDQETQYF.

This clonotype was seen ten or more times. This rearrangement joins TRBV12-3 or TRBV12-4 to TRBJ2-7, with unresolved D. CDR3 size: 14 residues. Between the trimmed V and J ends, which lost 6 bases and 4 bases, there was a span of 16 bases. The CDR3 DNA reads TGTGCCAGCAGCCCCCTCTTGTCTGTTTACGAGCAGTACTTC. Its protein is CASSPLLSVYEQYF.

Concerning this clonotype itself: Its ends do not fully match the called genes, so a read error is possible. The rearrangement joins TRBV20-1 to TRBJ2-3, with TRBD2 identical over 8 bases. This CDR3 is built from 15 residues. Germline-derived CDR1 and CDR2 are DFQATT and SNEGSKA (reference sequence). This CDR3 reads CSARDSSGSTDTQYF. CDR3 sequence (DNA): TGCAGTGCTAGAGATTCCAGCGGGAGCACGGATACGCAGTATTTT.

This clonotype has a count of ten or more. The chain is built from TRBV6-1 and TRBJ2-7, with 7 bases that match TRBD2. Germline V gene sequence: CDR1 MNHNS, CDR2 SASEGT. Trimming at V came to 4 bases and at J to 6 bases, leaving 15 bases not matched to a gene. The CDR3 loop spans 16 amino acids. The DNA for the CDR3 is TGTGCCAGCAGTGGCACGGGCGGGAGTCCCCCCGGCGAGCAGTACTTC. Translated: CASSGTGGSPPGEQYF.

There are a few counts of this clonotype. This rearrangement joins TRBV4-1 to TRBJ2-7, with D possibly matching TRBD2 (6 bases). The V gene lost 3 bases and the J gene lost 2 bases, with 11 bases spanning the gap. CDR3 size: 14 residues. Per the germline V gene, CDR1 is MGHRA and CDR2 is YSYEKL. The DNA for the CDR3 is TGCGCCAGCAGCCATACCGCGGGGCCCTACGAGCAGTACTTC. Residues: CASSHTAGPYEQYF.

With respect to this clonotype: Since a far larger clone is one base different, this is likely a read error. The V and J genes are TRBV11-1 and TRBJ1-1; no clear D gene. Germline CDR1 is SGHAT and CDR2 is FQDESV (reference sequence). V gave up 6 bases and J gave up 6 bases, with 14 bases separating them. CDR3 length: 13 residues. The CDR3: CASSFLGYAEAFF. In nucleotides, the CDR3 is TGTGCCAGCAGTTTTCTGGGATACGCTGAAGCTTTCTTT.

Worth noting for this clonotype: The CDR3 end shows no conserved phenylalanine or tryptophan, and so a read error is likely. J is TRBJ2-7 and V is TRBV10-1; 7 positions match TRBD2. The CDR3 is made up of 14 amino acids. V was pared by 3 bases and J by 3 bases, with 5 bases of the junction left unmatched. CDR1 is WNHNN and CDR2 is SYGVQD in the germline V gene (reference sequence). CDR3: CASSEGGSRYEQYI. The CDR3 DNA is TGCGCCAGCAGTGAAGGCGGGAGTCGCTACGAGCAGTACATC.

V and J are TRBV19 and TRBJ2-2; possibly TRBD2 for D (6 bases). The ends were cut back, 3 bases at V and 7 bases at J, with 12 bases in the middle. From germline, CDR1 is LNHDA and CDR2 SQIVND (reference sequence). CDR3 size: 14 residues. The CDR3 sequence is CASSIVGTDGELFF. As DNA, the CDR3 is TGTGCCAGTAGTATCGTGGGGACTGACGGGGAGCTGTTTTTT.

V is TRBV20-1 and J is TRBJ2-1, with TRBD2 matching over 10 bases. Germline trimming cut 6 bases from V and 6 bases from J; bases unmatched to any gene: 11. The V gene's germline CDR1 is DFQATT and CDR2 SNEGSKA (reference sequence). The CDR3 consists of 15 residues. Here the CDR3 reads CSAIKLAGVSNEQFF. The CDR3 nucleotides read TGCAGTGCCATCAAGCTAGCGGGAGTGTCCAATGAGCAGTTCTTC.

This clonotype was seen repeatedly, ten times or more. The chain links TRBV7-2 to TRBJ2-5, with 9 bases that match TRBD1. The ends lost 6 bases at V and 3 bases at J; junction bases unmatched: 8. CDR1 and CDR2 from the germline V gene are SGHTA and FQGNSA. The CDR3 totals 15 residues. This CDR3 reads CASRPPGQGEETQYF. CDR3 bases: TGTGCCAGCAGGCCTCCGGGACAGGGAGAAGAGACCCAGTACTTC.

The chain employs TRBV6-5 and TRBJ2-7; 9 bases fit TRBD1. V shed 2 bases and J 4 bases; nucleotides not matched to a gene: 3. CDR1 MNHEY and CDR2 SVGAGI come from the germline V gene. The CDR3 contains 14 residues. The CDR3 nucleotides are TGTGCCAGCAGTTACCGGGACAGGGCGTACGAGCAGTACTTC. It yields the protein CASSYRDRAYEQYF.

This chain joins TRBV13 and TRBJ1-2; 8 bases are a match to TRBD1. The CDR3 consists of 15 residues. V dropped 5 bases and J dropped 3; count of bases not matched to a gene: 8. Germline V gene lookup returns CDR1 PRHDT and CDR2 FYEKMQ (reference sequence). The CDR3 here is CASSPGTGLHYGYTF. The CDR3 DNA follows: TGTGCCAGCAGCCCAGGGACAGGTCTTCACTATGGCTACACCTTC.

The V gene is TRBV7-8, the J gene TRBJ2-1; TRBD2 aligns across 11 bases. CDR1 is SGHVS, CDR2 FQNEAQ, per germline. J lost 0 bases, V lost 1 base, and 5 bases had no gene match. The CDR3 contains 18 residues. CDR3 in amino acids: CASSLGLAGPNSYNEQFF. In DNA form, the CDR3 reads TGTGCCAGCAGCTTAGGACTAGCGGGACCGAACTCCTACAATGAGCAGTTCTTC.

This sequence joins TRBV4-1 and TRBJ1-4; no definite D call. Trimming pared 3 bases from V and 7 bases from J, leaving 9 bases between. CDR3 length equals 13 residues. Germline CDR1 MGHRA, CDR2 YSYEKL. The CDR3 sequence is CASSQLVTEKLFF. CDR3 nucleotides: TGCGCCAGCAGCCAGTTGGTAACTGAAAAACTGTTTTTT.

This clonotype was counted many times. The chain carries TRBV11-2 and TRBJ2-2; D might be TRBD2 (5 bases). CDR1 is SGHAT and CDR2 is FQNNGV in the germline V gene. V shed 2 bases and J shed 4 bases, with 8 bases lying between them. This CDR3 is built from 14 residues. CDR3 DNA sequence: TGTGCCAGCAGCTTAATGAGCGGCACCGGGGAGCTGTTTTTT. Protein sequence: CASSLMSGTGELFF. The variable domain in full, with the rest retrieved from reference TRBV11-2 and TRBJ2-2, is EAGVAQSPRYKIIEKRQSVAFWCNPISGHATLYWYQQILGQGPKLLIQFQNNGVVDDSQLPKDRFSAERLKGVDSTLKIQPAKLEDSAVYLCASSLMSGTGELFFGEGSRLTVL.

This clonotype was observed a handful of times. The chain employs TRBV15 and TRBJ2-3, with 12 bases identical to TRBD1. The germline V gene encodes CDR1 LNHNV and CDR2 YYDKDF (reference sequence). The V and J ends lost 5 bases and 4 bases, in that order; junction bases with no gene match: 4. This CDR3 contains 15 residues. In nucleotides, the CDR3 is TGTGCCACCAGCGGGACAGGGGGCTTCGCAGATACGCAGTATTTT. It specifies CATSGTGGFADTQYF.

This clonotype was picked up many times. V is TRBV28 and J is TRBJ2-2; no definite D call. Germline CDR1 MDHEN, CDR2 SYDVKM. V was clipped by 6 bases and J by 1 base, with 18 bases between them. CDR3 length: 17 amino acids. CDR3: CASSSPVGRLNTGELFF. The CDR3 bases are TGTGCCAGCAGCAGTCCGGTGGGCAGATTGAACACCGGGGAGCTGTTTTTT.

This clonotype has at least ten counts. Germline and junction disagree at one end, which may indicate a read error. The chain links TRBV2 to TRBJ1-4; D perhaps matches TRBD1 (6 bases). The CDR3 has 15 residues. From germline, CDR1 is SNHLY and CDR2 FYNNEI. In DNA, the CDR3 is TGCGCCAGCAGTGGGACACCCGCAACTAATGAAAAACTGTTTTTT. Its protein is CASSGTPATNEKLFF.